The T cell receptor (beta chain) described here comes from a study of identical twins. Study results and caveats: Alpha sequences that were out-of-frame and twin-shared showed an excess of low generation probability. Zero-insertion results could be subject to partial confounding by invariant MAIT and iNKT cells. Reduced insertions were recorded for abundant cord blood beta clonotypes, with no such pattern in memory repertoires.

The CDR3 spans 15 residues. Trimming removed 3 bases from V and 4 bases from J; junction bases left unmatched: 5. Germline values: CDR1 ENHRY, CDR2 SYGVKD. There are many counts of this clonotype. What it binds is unknown. TCRdb re-called the 5' RACE reads through MiXCR, storing one row per CDR3 protein. The table records roughly 690,000 distinct CDR3 sequences, around 6% of them present only once. The TCR sequence derives from a man between 18 and 29 years old in good health. Sequencing used naive T cells sorted from blood. The V gene is TRBV10-3, the J gene TRBJ2-1; 8 bases line up with TRBD2. The CDR3 sequence is CAISEGLAGYNEQFF. The DNA of the CDR3 is TGTGCCATCAGTGAAGGTCTAGCGGGTTACAATGAGCAGTTCTTC.